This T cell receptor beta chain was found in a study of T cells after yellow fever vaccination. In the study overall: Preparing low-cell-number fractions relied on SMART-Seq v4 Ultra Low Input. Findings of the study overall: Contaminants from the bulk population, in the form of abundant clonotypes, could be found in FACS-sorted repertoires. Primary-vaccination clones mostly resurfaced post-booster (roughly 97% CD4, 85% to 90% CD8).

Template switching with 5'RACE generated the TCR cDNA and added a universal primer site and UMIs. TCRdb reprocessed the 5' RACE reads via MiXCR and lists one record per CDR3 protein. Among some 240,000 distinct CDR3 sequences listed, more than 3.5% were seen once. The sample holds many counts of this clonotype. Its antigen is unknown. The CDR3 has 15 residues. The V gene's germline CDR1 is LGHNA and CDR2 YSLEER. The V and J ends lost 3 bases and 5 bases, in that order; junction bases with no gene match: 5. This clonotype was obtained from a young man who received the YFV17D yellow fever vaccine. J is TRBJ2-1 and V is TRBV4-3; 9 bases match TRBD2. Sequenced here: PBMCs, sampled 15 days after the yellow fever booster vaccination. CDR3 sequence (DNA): TGCGCCAGCAGCCAGCTGACTAGCGGCGACAATGAGCAGTTCTTC. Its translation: CASSQLTSGDNEQFF.